The clone carrying this T cell receptor (beta chain) was detected only once. Its matching antigen is unknown. This record comes from a study of shared clonotypes between healthy human individuals. Across the study: Each donor had three CD4 naive, three CD4 memory, two CD8 naive and one CD8 memory plate. Study-wide findings and caveats: Depth of sequencing was expected to influence donor clonotype sharing. The four-donor shared clonotypes exceeded non-shared clonotypes in generation probability, with non-shared ones scoring lower.

Naive CD8 cells, CD45RO-negative and positively selected for CCR7, excluded terminally differentiated effector memory CD45RA+ cells. This CDR3 comprises 13 residues. The trim removed 1 base at V and 8 bases at J, leaving 4 bases unmatched. Per germline, CDR1 GTSNPN and CDR2 SVGIG (reference sequence). As handled by the study authors: There were no quality scores in the junction-only immunoSEQ sequences, so filtering differed. Libraries were prepared by immunoSEQ multiplex PCR; TCRdb keeps only in-frame clonotypes and omits some of them. V, J and clone size are taken as reported in that table, and D and trimming were inferred from the DNA itself. The sample has about 2.2 million clones; 93% are singletons.

This clonotype was obtained from a man between 18 and 29 years old in good health. Some clones in this sample may be carry-over from other donors' samples. This sequence joins TRBV30 and TRBJ1-3; 8 bases align to TRBD1. Source material: naive CD8+ T cells from PBMCs. The CDR3: CAWSEGQGYTIYF. The CDR3 nucleotides are TGTGCCTGGAGTGAAGGACAGGGATACACCATATATTTT.